Described below is a single T cell receptor beta chain sequence and its context. The antigen is undetermined. TCRdb fed the 5' RACE reads into MiXCR, producing one record per CDR3 protein. Among about 530,000 distinct CDR3 sequences listed, 20% to 25% were seen once. The record originates from a study of identical twins. V was pared by 4 bases and J by 6 bases, with 7 bases between. Germline loops: CDR1 SNHLY, CDR2 FYNNEI. There are 12 residues in the CDR3. General study points: Part of the zero-insertion signal could reflect confounding by invariant MAIT and iNKT cells.

These same records also appear under a second study, on yellow fever vaccine responses in identical twins.

What was sequenced was CD4+ T cells sorted from blood. The sequence came from a woman under 30 in good health. The V call is TRBV2, the J call TRBJ2-1; weak D call: TRBD2 (5 bases). The DNA of the CDR3 is TGTGCCAGCAGTGCTGGGAGCAATGAGCAGTTCTTC. The encoded protein is CASSAGSNEQFF.